A single sample gave rise to the 18 T cell receptor beta chains below, sequenced in a study of CXCR3-negative and CXCR3-positive naive CD8 T cells. UMI-labeled 5' RACE yielded the TRB cDNA libraries. No DNA is given; TCRdb re-called the 5' RACE reads and lists each CDR3 protein once. Its listing shows approximately 88,000 distinct CDR3 sequences. The sequencing sample was made of naive CXCR3- CD8+ T cells from blood. Specified subset: CD45RO-CCR7+CD27+CD95- naive CD8+ T cells lacking CXCR3 (TNR3-). These receptors were obtained from a human donor in good health. Some clones in this sample may be carry-over from other donors' samples.

The V call is TRBV27, the J call TRBJ2-1; lacking DNA, the TRBD1 call made by TCRdb goes unchecked. Germline values: CDR1 MNHEY, CDR2 SMNVEV (reference sequence). The CDR3 has 17 residues. The CDR3 sequence is CASSRGPPVGSYNEQFF.

This chain uses TRBV5-1 with TRBJ2-2; TCRdb gives TRBD2 as the D gene, but with no DNA this cannot be confirmed. The CDR3 consists of 15 residues. In germline, CDR1 is SGHRS, CDR2 YFSETQ. The CDR3 loop is CASPDRQRVPGELFF.

The chain is built from TRBV14 and TRBJ1-1. In germline, CDR1 is SGHDN, CDR2 FVKESK. The CDR3 loop spans 12 amino acids. The CDR3 region is CASSLTAHEAFF.

The rearrangement uses TRBV14 and TRBJ2-1. CDR3 length: 12 residues. Germline V gene data show CDR1 as SGHDN and CDR2 as FVKESK. CDR3 loop: CASSQEYNEQFF.

This rearrangement joins TRBV29-1 to TRBJ1-1; TCRdb names TRBD1, which stays unverified in the absence of DNA. The germline V gene has CDR1 SQVTM and CDR2 ANQGSEA. The length of the CDR3 is 13 residues. The CDR3 reads CSVEDLVGAGAFF.

The rearrangement joins TRBV2 to TRBJ1-1; TCRdb's D call, TRBD1, is unchecked because there is no DNA. The CDR3 is 13 residues long. Germline-derived CDR1 and CDR2 are SNHLY and FYNNEI. The chain's CDR3 is CASKGATGTEAFF.

The gene calls are TRBV9 and TRBJ2-1. Germline loops: CDR1 SGDLS, CDR2 YYNGEE. The CDR3 is made up of 15 amino acids. CDR3 loop: CASSVATYSYNEQFF.

This CDR3 is CSVIRVDTQYF. V and J are TRBV29-1 and TRBJ2-3. The CDR3 runs 11 residues. Per germline, CDR1 SQVTM and CDR2 ANQGSEA.

CDR3 amino acids: CASSPGYYEQYF. The chain employs TRBV12-3 or TRBV12-4 and TRBJ2-7; TCRdb designates TRBD1, a call that cannot be tested without DNA. The length of the CDR3 is 12 residues.

The chain uses TRBV12-3 or TRBV12-4 and TRBJ2-1. The CDR3 has 15 amino acids. The CDR3 loop is CASSLIQETYNEQFF.

The V gene is TRBV12-3 or TRBV12-4, the J gene TRBJ2-2; with no DNA, the TCRdb D assignment of TRBD2 cannot be verified. The CDR3 is 14 residues long. CDR3 protein: CASSGTGNTGELFF.

The chain combines TRBV9 with TRBJ2-7; TCRdb designates TRBD2, a call that cannot be tested without DNA. Per germline, CDR1 SGDLS and CDR2 YYNGEE. The CDR3 extends over 14 amino acids. The CDR3 is CASSVAGGGDEQYF.

The V gene is TRBV29-1, the J gene TRBJ1-1. This CDR3 spans 14 amino acids. Germline V gives CDR1 SQVTM, CDR2 ANQGSEA. The CDR3 is CSVPPVSMNTEAFF.

The chain links TRBV12-3 or TRBV12-4 to TRBJ2-7; TCRdb gives TRBD1 as the D gene, but with no DNA this cannot be confirmed. The CDR3 is 16 amino acids. The CDR3 spells CASSPRRDRGSYEQYF.

The chain employs TRBV29-1 and TRBJ2-7; lacking DNA, the TRBD2 call made by TCRdb goes unchecked. Germline V gives CDR1 SQVTM, CDR2 ANQGSEA. The CDR3 runs 14 residues. CDR3 protein: CSVEGLAGTYEQYF.

The chain recombines TRBV6-2 or TRBV6-3 with TRBJ2-3; TCRdb's D gene call, TRBD1, goes unchecked for lack of DNA. The CDR3 is 13 amino acids. The germline CDR1 and CDR2 sequences are MNHEY and SVGEGT. Here the CDR3 reads CASSYLSSDTQYF.

The CDR3 loop reads CASSLARAPSGNTIYF. The chain carries TRBV5-5 and TRBJ1-3. Germline lookup yields CDR1 SGHKS and CDR2 YYEKEE (reference sequence). The CDR3 spans 16 residues.

The chain couples TRBV7-9 to TRBJ2-7; absent DNA, TCRdb's TRBD2 call cannot be checked. The V gene's germline CDR1 is SEHNR and CDR2 FQNEAQ (reference sequence). The CDR3 consists of 16 residues. The CDR3: CASSSSLASSSYEQYF.